Listed here are 20 T cell receptor beta chains from one sample, sequenced in a study of TIL therapy for anti-PD-1-resistant metastatic lung cancer. Sequencing used immunoSEQ v3. Profiling relied on immunoSEQ multiplex PCR, and the TCRdb table lists in-frame clones only, not all of them. The table includes some 18,000 clones, 83% detected once. Time point denoted: pre-treatment sample, taken before nivolumab and TIL therapy. Specimen: blood, collected at baseline. These receptors were collected from a person between 30 and 80 years old with non-small cell lung cancer.

This clone was seen only once. This sequence joins TRBV28 and TRBJ2-3, with D tentatively TRBD1 or TRBD2 (5 bases each). CDR1 and CDR2 (germline): MDHEN, SYDVKM. Trimming removed 6 bases at V and 0 bases at J, with 10 bases between. This CDR3 has 14 residues. The CDR3 nucleotides read TGTGCCAGCAGCGGGGCAACGAGCACAGATACGCAGTATTTT. As protein: CASSGATSTDTQYF.

The sample holds one count of this clone. The rearrangement uses TRBV18 and TRBJ1-1; D remains ambiguous. Germline V gene data show CDR1 as KGHSH and CDR2 as LQKENI. The V and J ends lost 6 bases and 3 bases respectively, with 14 bases between them. The CDR3 contains 14 residues. This CDR3 is CASSPAGVDTEAFF. CDR3 in DNA: TGTGCCAGCTCCCCCGCTGGTGTCGACACTGAAGCTTTCTTT.

The chain has TRBV27 and TRBJ1-5; D gene ambiguous. The CDR3 covers 15 residues. V shed 5 bases and J shed 0 bases, with 11 bases lying between them. Germline CDR1 reads MNHEY; CDR2 reads SMNVEV (reference sequence). In DNA, the CDR3 is TGTGCCAGCAGTCATGCCGTTAATAGCAATCAGCCCCAGCATTTT. Its protein product is CASSHAVNSNQPQHF.

The J gene is TRBJ1-2, the V gene TRBV9, with TRBD1 matching 8 bases. Looked up from germline, CDR1 is SGDLS and CDR2 is YYNGEE. The CDR3 is made up of 13 amino acids. The V and J ends lost 1 base and 8 bases, in that order; junction bases with no gene match: 4. The CDR3 bases are TGTGCCAGCAGCGTAAACAGGGGGGGAGGCTACACCTTC. As protein: CASSVNRGGGYTF.

This clone was detected once. The chain uses TRBV7-2 and TRBJ2-3, with 7 bases matching TRBD2. V lost 2 bases to trimming and J lost 2 bases; unmatched junction nucleotides: 7. The germline gives CDR1 SGHTA, CDR2 FQGNSA. This CDR3 has 16 residues. Here the CDR3 DNA reads TGTGCCAGCAGCTTACGAACGGGGGGACCCACAGATACGCAGTATTTT. Protein sequence: CASSLRTGGPTDTQYF.

The rearrangement uses TRBV6-1 and TRBJ2-7; D remains unclear. The germline V gene has CDR1 MNHNS and CDR2 SASEGT. This CDR3 spans 11 amino acids. V shed 6 bases and J shed 0 bases, with 3 bases lying between them. The DNA for the CDR3 is TGTGCCAGCAGCCCCTCCTACGAGCAGTACTTC. Translation gives CASSPSYEQYF.

V usage is TRBV11-2 and J usage is TRBJ2-2; 8 bases agree with TRBD2. V gave up 0 bases and J gave up 7 bases; unmatched junction bases: 10. CDR1 is SGHAT and CDR2 is FQNNGV in the germline V gene. CDR3 length equals 17 residues. The CDR3: CASSLDGLSGSGGELFF. In DNA form, the CDR3 reads TGTGCCAGCAGCTTAGATGGTCTAAGCGGGAGTGGCGGGGAGCTGTTTTTT.

The chain has TRBV15 and TRBJ1-3; unclear D gene. The germline V and J ends were trimmed by 8 bases and 0 bases, with 11 bases remaining between them. Germline V gene sequence: CDR1 LNHNV, CDR2 YYDKDF (reference sequence). This CDR3 spans 14 amino acids. The CDR3: CATGRAGSGNTIYF. Written as DNA, the CDR3 is TGTGCCACCGGAAGGGCCGGCTCTGGAAACACCATATATTTT.

The chain joins TRBV5-4 to TRBJ1-2; TRBD1 is a possible D gene (5 bases). V shed 4 bases and J shed 3 bases, with 16 bases lying between them. CDR3 length: 15 amino acids. In germline, CDR1 is SGHNT, CDR2 YYREEE (reference sequence). The DNA for the CDR3 is TGTGCCAGCAGCGCCACCGGGACGGAAGACTATGGCTACACCTTC. It is translated as CASSATGTEDYGYTF.

The chain carries TRBV11-2 and TRBJ2-1; 8 positions match TRBD1. The V gene's germline CDR1 is SGHAT and CDR2 FQNNGV. The CDR3 consists of 15 residues. J was trimmed by 7 bases and V by 5 bases; bases with no gene match: 10. CDR3 nucleotides: TGTGCCAGCAGCCGAGGACAGGGTGGAGTAAATGAGCAGTTCTTC. Residues: CASSRGQGGVNEQFF.

The chain links TRBV19 to TRBJ1-4, with a weak D call TRBD1 (6 bases). The CDR3 is 15 amino acids. Germline CDR1 is LNHDA and CDR2 is SQIVND (reference sequence). Trimming took off 5 bases at V and 2 bases at J, with 12 bases between the two ends. The CDR3 DNA reads TGTGCCAGTAGTCTCAACCAGGGGACTAATGAAAAACTGTTTTTT. As protein: CASSLNQGTNEKLFF.

The chain recombines TRBV18 with TRBJ2-2; the D gene is possibly TRBD2 (5 bases). CDR1 is KGHSH and CDR2 is LQKENI in the germline V gene. The CDR3 length is 18 residues. V shed 1 base and J shed 0 bases, with 15 bases lying between them. CDR3 bases: TGTGCCAGCTCACCACAAACCCCCGCACTAGCGAACACCGGGGAGCTGTTTTTT. Protein product: CASSPQTPALANTGELFF.

The gene calls are TRBV28 and TRBJ1-2, with a tentative D call TRBD1 (5 bases). Trimming removed 3 bases from V and 4 bases from J, with 6 bases in between. The CDR3 has 12 residues. The germline V gene has CDR1 MDHEN and CDR2 SYDVKM. The CDR3 DNA reads as TGTGCCAGCAGTTTGCAGGGCTATGGCTACACCTTC. It translates to CASSLQGYGYTF.

The rearrangement links TRBV28 to TRBJ2-6, with D possibly TRBD2 on 5 matching bases. The germline V gene has CDR1 MDHEN and CDR2 SYDVKM. There are 16 residues in the CDR3. V was pared by 2 bases and J by 0 bases, with 8 bases between. The CDR3 coding sequence is TGTGCCAGCAGTTTAGCCGGGATCTCTGGGGCCAACGTCCTGACTTTC. Translating gives CASSLAGISGANVLTF.

This sequence joins TRBV19 and TRBJ1-2, with D hard to call. Per the germline V gene, CDR1 is LNHDA and CDR2 is SQIVND (reference sequence). The CDR3 totals 13 residues. V was cut by 5 bases and J by 6 bases, with 13 bases left in between. CDR3 nucleotide sequence: TGTGCCAGTAGTCCGCCCGGCAGGCATGGCTACACCTTC. Encoded protein: CASSPPGRHGYTF.

The chain couples TRBV2 to TRBJ2-5; D ambiguous. Trimming took 6 bases from V and 5 from J, leaving 13 bases between them. The CDR3 covers 13 residues. The germline V gene encodes CDR1 SNHLY and CDR2 FYNNEI. The CDR3 bases are TGTGCCAGCAGCCCGACTCCCCAGGAGACCCAGTACTTC. This sequence encodes CASSPTPQETQYF.

The chain recombines TRBV30 with TRBJ2-7; 8 bases agree with TRBD1. The CDR3 extends over 13 amino acids. After removal of 5 bases from V and 5 bases from J, the junction contained 8 bases not matched to a gene. CDR1 and CDR2 (germline): GTSNPN, SVGIG (reference sequence). CDR3 nucleotide sequence: TGTGCCTGGGGCGGGACAGGAATCCACGAGCAGTACTTC. Translation: CAWGGTGIHEQYF.

J is TRBJ2-3 and V is TRBV5-1, with 11 bases aligning to TRBD2. Germline V CDR1 and CDR2: SGHRS, YFSETQ. The CDR3 covers 15 residues. With V trimmed by 2 bases and J by 5 bases, 4 bases remained unmatched. CDR3 nucleotide sequence: TGCGCCAGCAGCTTCGCCGGGACTAGCGGAGATACGCAGTATTTT. This codes for CASSFAGTSGDTQYF. The variable domain in full, completed from reference TRBV5-1 and TRBJ2-3, reads KAGVTQTPRYLIKTRGQQVTLSCSPISGHRSVSWYQQTPGQGLQFLFEYFSETQRNKGNFPGRFSGRQFSNSRSEMNVSTLELGDSALYLCASSFAGTSGDTQYFGPGTRLTVL.

The chain uses TRBV5-6 and TRBJ2-3; 8 bases fit TRBD1. V gave up 4 bases and J gave up 1 base; unmatched junction bases: 8. CDR3 length: 16 amino acids. Germline CDR1 SGHDT, CDR2 YYEEEE. CDR3 region: CASSGDRLMGTDTQYF. CDR3 DNA: TGTGCCAGCAGCGGGGACAGGTTGATGGGCACAGATACGCAGTATTTT.

The CDR3 DNA reads TGTGCCAGCAGCCCGGGACTAGCGGGCAATGAGCAGTTCTTC. Translated: CASSPGLAGNEQFF. The chain is built from TRBV28 and TRBJ2-1; 12 bases are a match to TRBD2. Germline V gene data show CDR1 as MDHEN and CDR2 as SYDVKM. This CDR3 is 14 amino acids long. The ends lost 6 bases at V and 6 bases at J; junction bases unmatched: 3.